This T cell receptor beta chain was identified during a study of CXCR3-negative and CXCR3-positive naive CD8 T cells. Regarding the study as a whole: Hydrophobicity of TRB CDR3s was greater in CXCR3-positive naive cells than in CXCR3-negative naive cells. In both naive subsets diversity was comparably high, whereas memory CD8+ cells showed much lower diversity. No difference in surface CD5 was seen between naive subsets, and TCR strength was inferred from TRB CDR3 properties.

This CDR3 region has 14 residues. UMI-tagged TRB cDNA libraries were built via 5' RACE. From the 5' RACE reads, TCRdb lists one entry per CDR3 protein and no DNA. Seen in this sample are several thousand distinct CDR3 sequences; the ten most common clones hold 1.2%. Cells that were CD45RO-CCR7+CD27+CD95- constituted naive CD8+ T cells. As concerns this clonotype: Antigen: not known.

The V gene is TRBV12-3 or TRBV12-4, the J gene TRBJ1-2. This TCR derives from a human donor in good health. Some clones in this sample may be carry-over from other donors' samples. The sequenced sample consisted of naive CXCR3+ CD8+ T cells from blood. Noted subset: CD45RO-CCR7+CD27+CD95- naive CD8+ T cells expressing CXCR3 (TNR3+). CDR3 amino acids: CASSPTGTSYGYTF.